These 20 T cell receptor beta chains share one sample of origin, sequenced in a study of T-cell memory formation after mild COVID-19. MiXCR, run by TCRdb on the 5' RACE reads, gives a single entry per CDR3 protein. Of some 110,000 distinct CDR3 sequences detected, 12% appear once; the ten largest clones hold roughly 30%. The sequenced sample was PBMCs or a T cell subset sorted from them (not recorded which). The receptor set was obtained from an adult woman who had mild COVID-19 (a few samples of this study predate the infection). Cell type and time point are not known.

This clonotype has a handful of counts. CDR3 protein: CASSLVSLEQYF. DNA of the CDR3: TGTGCCAGCAGCTTAGTTAGCCTTGAGCAGTACTTC. The V gene is TRBV11-2, the J gene TRBJ2-7; D gene ambiguous. Trimming left V 1 base short and J 7 bases short, with 8 bases between. Germline V lookup: CDR1 SGHAT, CDR2 FQNNGV. The CDR3 is made up of 12 amino acids.

This clonotype was seen a handful of times. The chain has TRBV9 and TRBJ2-7, with TRBD1 matching over 7 bases. This CDR3 region has 14 residues. The V gene's germline CDR1 is SGDLS and CDR2 YYNGEE. The J segment lost 4 bases and the V segment lost 0 bases, leaving 4 bases of the junction unmatched. CDR3 protein: CASSVGQGLYEQYF. CDR3 DNA sequence: TGTGCCAGCAGCGTAGGACAGGGCTTATACGAGCAGTACTTC.

This clonotype was recorded a few times. The V gene is TRBV28, the J gene TRBJ2-3, with 9 bases that match TRBD1. Germline trimming cut 8 bases from V and 4 bases from J; bases unmatched to any gene: 10. This CDR3 comprises 15 residues. CDR1 MDHEN and CDR2 SYDVKM come from the germline V gene. CDR3 region: CASRRDRVAPDTQYF. CDR3 in DNA: TGTGCCAGCCGAAGGGACAGGGTGGCCCCAGATACGCAGTATTTT.

This rearrangement joins TRBV29-1 to TRBJ2-3, with TRBD2 as a possible D gene (7 bases). The CDR3 loop spans 14 amino acids. Germline V gives CDR1 SQVTM, CDR2 ANQGSEA. Deletions cut 3 bases from V and 6 bases from J, with 16 bases between. The CDR3 DNA reads TGCAGCGTTGAGGAGGGGGGGCGCCGGGATACGCAGTATTTT. This translates into CSVEEGGRRDTQYF.

CDR3 nucleotides: TGTGCCAGCAGCTTATCGGCTAGCGGGGGCAATGAGCAGTTCTTC. Translating it yields CASSLSASGGNEQFF. The chain recombines TRBV7-2 with TRBJ2-1; 10 positions agree with TRBD2. Germline CDR1 and CDR2: SGHTA and FQGNSA. Trimming cost V 2 bases and J 6 bases; bases outside gene matches: 4. CDR3 length: 15 amino acids.

Of note for this clonotype: Mismatch with germline at one junction end may stem from a read error. This chain connects TRBV6-2 or TRBV6-3 to TRBJ2-7; D gene uncertain. From germline, CDR1 is MNHEY and CDR2 SVGEGT. CDR3 length: 14 amino acids. Here the CDR3 DNA reads TGTGCCAGCAGTTACGGCTCGTCAGCCTACGGGCAGTACTTC. Amino acids: CASSYGSSAYGQYF.

This rearrangement joins TRBV5-1 to TRBJ1-5, with unresolved D. The germline gives CDR1 SGHRS, CDR2 YFSETQ. There are 17 residues in the CDR3. CDR3 coding DNA: TGCGAACAATCGGGAAGGGCAAGGACCATAAGCAATCAGCCCCAGCATTTT. Translated: CEQSGRARTISNQPQHF.

This clonotype was recorded many times. CDR3 in amino acids: CASRTGTSSPDDTGELFF. As DNA, the CDR3 is TGTGCCAGCAGGACCGGGACTAGCAGCCCCGATGACACCGGGGAGCTGTTTTTT. The chain uses TRBV28 and TRBJ2-2; 9 bases are a match to TRBD2. Germline CDR1 reads MDHEN; CDR2 reads SYDVKM. This CDR3 is built from 18 residues. V was clipped by 6 bases and J by 3 bases; unmatched bases: 14.

This clonotype has a count of ten or more. The chain recombines TRBV29-1 with TRBJ2-3; maybe TRBD1 (6 bases). The V end was cut by 1 base, the J end by 2 bases, with 7 bases between. CDR3 size: 13 residues. The V gene's germline CDR1 is SQVTM and CDR2 ANQGSEA. The CDR3 protein is CSVEAGATDTQYF. As DNA, the CDR3 is TGCAGCGTTGAAGCAGGGGCCACAGATACGCAGTATTTT.

The chain employs TRBV11-1 and TRBJ2-1; D ambiguous. Germline assignment: CDR1 SGHAT and CDR2 FQDESV (reference sequence). Trimming took 1 base from V and 7 from J, leaving 11 bases between them. The CDR3 has 14 amino acids. CDR3 sequence reads: CASSLEGFGNEQFF. The CDR3 DNA reads as TGTGCCAGCAGCTTAGAAGGGTTTGGGAATGAGCAGTTCTTC.

The chain carries TRBV2 and TRBJ2-2, with TRBD2 matching 8 bases. This CDR3 has 16 residues. Trimming removed 6 bases from V and 3 bases from J; junction bases left unmatched: 9. Per germline, CDR1 SNHLY and CDR2 FYNNEI. The chain's CDR3 is CASRPPGLEDTGELFF. CDR3 sequence (DNA): TGTGCCAGCAGGCCACCGGGACTAGAAGACACCGGGGAGCTGTTTTTT.

The table lists this clonotype with a few counts. This chain joins TRBV4-2 and TRBJ2-2, with 7 bases aligning to TRBD2. V lost 1 base to trimming and J lost 6 bases; unmatched junction nucleotides: 2. The germline V gene encodes CDR1 LGHNA and CDR2 YNFKEQ. This CDR3 is built from 14 residues. The CDR3 DNA is TGTGCCAGCAGCCAAGGGGCGGGGGCCGGGGAGCTGTTTTTT. This gives the protein CASSQGAGAGELFF.

This chain's CDR3 is CASSSSGTQNQPQHF. DNA for the CDR3: TGTGCCAGCAGTTCCTCCGGGACACAGAATCAGCCCCAGCATTTT. The genes are TRBV27 and TRBJ1-5; D perhaps matches TRBD1 (6 bases). V was pared by 4 bases and J by 4 bases, with 14 bases between. Germline CDR1 MNHEY, CDR2 SMNVEV (reference sequence). The CDR3 sequence is 15 residues long.

This chain uses TRBV7-8 with TRBJ2-5; TRBD2 might be the D (6 bases). The V gene's germline CDR1 is SGHVS and CDR2 FQNEAQ. The ends were cut back, 5 bases at V and 2 bases at J, with 18 bases in the middle. This CDR3 is built from 16 residues. Here the CDR3 reads CASSQTYLEGQETQYF. In DNA, the CDR3 is TGTGCCAGCAGCCAAACCTACCTGGAGGGGCAAGAGACCCAGTACTTC.

J is TRBJ2-1 and V is TRBV7-9; 9 bases line up with TRBD2. This CDR3 has 14 amino acids. The V gene end was trimmed by 5 bases and the J gene end by 8 bases; junction bases not matched to a gene: 7. Germline CDR1 is SEHNR and CDR2 is FQNEAQ (reference sequence). In nucleotides, the CDR3 is TGTGCCAGCAGCGGGGCTAGCGGGACGGATGAGCAGTTCTTC. It is translated as CASSGASGTDEQFF.

This clonotype has a handful of counts. CDR3 sequence: CASSFPGPEQFF. The CDR3 nucleotides are TGCGCCAGCAGCTTTCCAGGCCCGGAGCAGTTCTTC. This chain uses TRBV5-1 with TRBJ2-1; no definite D call. Germline lookup yields CDR1 SGHRS and CDR2 YFSETQ. Between the trimmed V and J ends, which lost 2 bases and 10 bases, there was a span of 10 bases. The CDR3 runs to 12 residues.

This clonotype was found once. The chain joins TRBV5-6 to TRBJ1-1, with D uncertain. The CDR3 has 13 residues. Germline values: CDR1 SGHDT, CDR2 YYEEEE. Deletions cut 1 base from V and 0 bases from J, with 4 bases between. The CDR3 loop is CASSLMLNTEAFF. The CDR3 DNA is TGTGCCAGCAGCTTGATGCTGAACACTGAAGCTTTCTTT.

This clonotype occurred once. The rearrangement links TRBV11-2 to TRBJ2-7; no clear D. Germline CDR1 and CDR2: SGHAT and FQNNGV. Trimming pared 1 base from V and 5 bases from J, leaving 12 bases between. The length of the CDR3 is 14 residues. As DNA, the CDR3 is TGTGCCAGCAGCTTAGGAGAGTTTACAAACGAGCAGTACTTC. This gives the protein CASSLGEFTNEQYF.

This clonotype has more than one count but fewer than ten. This chain connects TRBV12-3 or TRBV12-4 to TRBJ2-7; TRBD2 matches 8 bases. This CDR3 contains 17 residues. Losses at the gene ends were 4 bases for V and 3 bases for J; bases not matched to a gene: 14. The CDR3 coding sequence is TGTGCCAGCAGTTCCCCCTCGGCTCGGGGGGGTCTCTACGAGCAGTACTTC. Protein: CASSSPSARGGLYEQYF.

This clonotype was detected ten times or more. This chain links TRBV7-9 with TRBJ2-1; perhaps TRBD2 as D (6 bases). Trimming took 5 bases from V and 2 from J, leaving 10 bases between them. CDR1 and CDR2 from the germline V gene are SEHNR and FQNEAQ (reference sequence). This CDR3 spans 14 amino acids. CDR3 in amino acids: CASSPGLPYNEQFF. The CDR3, as DNA: TGTGCCAGCAGCCCCGGACTACCCTACAATGAGCAGTTCTTC.